The clone carrying this T cell receptor (beta chain) turned up a few times. With a J-beta primer mix and a sample-barcoded 5' primer, a second PCR ran about 6 to 11 cycles. MiXCR, applied by TCRdb to the 5' RACE reads, yields one record per CDR3 protein. Among 1.2 million to 1.5 million distinct CDR3 sequences listed, approximately 63% were seen once. The sample originates from a study of blood T cells in healthy people across ages. CDR3 length equals 14 residues. Germline V lookup: CDR1 MGHRA, CDR2 YSYEKL. This receptor was identified in a man aged 18 to 29 in good health. The sample was blood. The chain joins TRBV4-1 to TRBJ2-4; D perhaps matches TRBD2 (5 bases). The better agreement between TRBJ2-7 and the DNA end casts doubt on the J call. This chain's CDR3 is CASSQAGPRAEQYF. The CDR3 region has the DNA TGCGCCAGCAGCCAAGCCGGACCGCGGGCCGAGCAGTACTTC.